These 10 T cell receptor beta chains were sequenced from one sample in a study of blood T cell repertoires in COVID-19. Assay: immunoSEQ multiplex PCR; the TCRdb copy retains only in-frame clones and omits some. Of around 200,000 clones in the sample, approximately 87% were seen once. Sequencing input: peripheral blood. The receptor source for this set is a man aged 55 to 70 who had recovered from COVID-19.

The CDR3 DNA sequence: TGTGCCAGCAGCTGGTCCCAGGGGGGCACTGAAGCTTTCTTT. This gives the protein CASSWSQGGTEAFF. The chain is built from TRBV7-2 and TRBJ1-1; 7 nucleotides align to TRBD1. Germline CDR1 is SGHTA and CDR2 is FQGNSA. The CDR3 length is 14 residues. The ends lost 4 bases at V and 4 bases at J; junction bases unmatched: 6.

The V gene is TRBV25-1, the J gene TRBJ2-7; 10 nucleotides line up with TRBD2. The CDR3 spans 15 residues. Germline CDR1 reads MGHDK; CDR2 reads SYGVNS. The junction had 6 bases not matched to a gene; V was cut back by 7 bases and J by 0 bases. The CDR3 DNA is TGTGCCAGCACCCGTCCTAGCGGGGGCTCCTACGAGCAGTACTTC. Protein sequence: CASTRPSGGSYEQYF.

CDR3 sequence: CASSQRTGPSLSVQPQHF. CDR3 in DNA: TGTGCCAGCAGCCAGCGGACAGGGCCCTCTTTGTCGGTTCAGCCCCAGCATTTT. The gene calls are TRBV9 and TRBJ1-5, with 8 bases identical to TRBD1. The CDR3 spans 18 residues. V lost 4 bases and J lost 6; bases outside the gene matches: 18. Germline V CDR1 and CDR2: SGDLS, YYNGEE.

This chain uses TRBV5-6 with TRBJ2-3; 14 bases agree with TRBD2. The trim removed 2 bases at V and 4 bases at J, leaving 6 bases unmatched. The germline gives CDR1 SGHDT, CDR2 YYEEEE. The CDR3 sequence is 17 residues long. The CDR3 bases are TGTGCCAGCAGCTTAATCGGACTAGCGGGAGGACCAGATACGCAGTATTTT. Translation: CASSLIGLAGGPDTQYF. The variable domain in full, completed from reference TRBV5-6 and TRBJ2-3, reads DAGVTQSPTHLIKTRGQQVTLRCSPKSGHDTVSWYQQALGQGPQFIFQYYEEEERQRGNFPDRFSGHQFPNYSSELNVNALLLGDSALYLCASSLIGLAGGPDTQYFGPGTRLTVL.

The V gene is TRBV7-2, the J gene TRBJ2-5; 8 bases agree with TRBD2. There are 18 residues in the CDR3. Germline CDR1 reads SGHTA; CDR2 reads FQGNSA. The J segment lost 2 bases and the V segment lost 1 base, leaving 12 bases of the junction unmatched. The CDR3 here is CASSLVLRASGFQETQYF. The CDR3 DNA reads TGTGCCAGCAGCTTAGTTTTACGGGCTAGCGGGTTTCAAGAGACCCAGTACTTC.

The V call is TRBV18, the J call TRBJ1-6, with D unresolved. CDR1 and CDR2 (germline): KGHSH, LQKENI. V was shortened by 2 bases and J by 8 bases, with 7 bases between the two germline ends. The CDR3 extends over 13 amino acids. The DNA of the CDR3 is TGTGCCAGCTCACCAGGGCTTGATTCACCCCTCCACTTT. This sequence encodes CASSPGLDSPLHF.

The rearrangement joins TRBV2 to TRBJ2-5; D might be TRBD2 (6 bases). This CDR3 spans 16 amino acids. The V end lost 6 bases, the J end lost 4 bases, and 21 bases lay between the germline ends. Germline CDR1 is SNHLY and CDR2 is FYNNEI. The CDR3 loop is CASRRRVWGEGETQYF. The DNA of the CDR3 is TGTGCCAGCAGGCGACGGGTCTGGGGGGAAGGAGAGACCCAGTACTTC.

The genes are TRBV5-4 and TRBJ2-3; TRBD1 matches at 12 bases. Per germline, CDR1 SGHNT and CDR2 YYREEE (reference sequence). This CDR3 region has 18 residues. The J segment lost 6 bases and the V segment lost 3 bases, leaving 14 bases of the junction unmatched. The DNA for the CDR3 is TGTGCCAGCAGCTCCTTTACCGGGACAGGGGGCGCTGGGGATACGCAGTATTTT. Amino acids: CASSSFTGTGGAGDTQYF. The full variable domain, its missing parts supplied by reference TRBV5-4 and TRBJ2-3, is ETGVTQSPTHLIKTRGQQVTLRCSSQSGHNTVSWYQQALGQGPQFIFQYYREEENGRGNFPPRFSGLQFPNYSSELNVNALELDDSALYLCASSSFTGTGGAGDTQYFGPGTRLTVL.

The chain is built from TRBV3-1 (or the pseudogene TRBV3-2) and TRBJ1-3; TRBD1 might be the D (6 bases). CDR1 LGHDT and CDR2 YNNKEL come from the germline V gene (reference sequence). The V gene lost 3 bases and the J gene lost 4 bases, with 13 bases spanning the gap. The CDR3 has 15 residues. Here the CDR3 reads CASSQPQGYGNTIYF. The CDR3, as DNA: TGTGCCAGCAGCCAGCCTCAGGGGTACGGAAACACCATATATTTT.

This clone was recorded once. The chain links TRBV29-1 to TRBJ1-2; TRBD1 matches 8 bases. Trimming cost V 3 bases and J 5 bases; bases outside gene matches: 8. Per germline, CDR1 SQVTM and CDR2 ANQGSEA. The CDR3 extends over 14 amino acids. The CDR3 coding sequence is TGCAGCGTTGAGGAACAGGGGGGCTTTTATGGCTACACCTTC. This sequence encodes CSVEEQGGFYGYTF.